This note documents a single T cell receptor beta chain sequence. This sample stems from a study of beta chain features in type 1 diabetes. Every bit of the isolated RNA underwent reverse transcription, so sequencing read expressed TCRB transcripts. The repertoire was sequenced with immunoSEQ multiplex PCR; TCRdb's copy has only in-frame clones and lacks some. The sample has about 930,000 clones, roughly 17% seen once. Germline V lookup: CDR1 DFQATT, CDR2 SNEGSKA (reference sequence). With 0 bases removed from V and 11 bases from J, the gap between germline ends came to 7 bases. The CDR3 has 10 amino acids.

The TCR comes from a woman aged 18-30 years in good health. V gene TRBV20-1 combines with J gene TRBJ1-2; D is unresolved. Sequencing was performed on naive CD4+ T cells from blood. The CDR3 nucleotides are TGCAGTGCTAGAGACAGCCGTTACACCTTC. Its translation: CSARDSRYTF.